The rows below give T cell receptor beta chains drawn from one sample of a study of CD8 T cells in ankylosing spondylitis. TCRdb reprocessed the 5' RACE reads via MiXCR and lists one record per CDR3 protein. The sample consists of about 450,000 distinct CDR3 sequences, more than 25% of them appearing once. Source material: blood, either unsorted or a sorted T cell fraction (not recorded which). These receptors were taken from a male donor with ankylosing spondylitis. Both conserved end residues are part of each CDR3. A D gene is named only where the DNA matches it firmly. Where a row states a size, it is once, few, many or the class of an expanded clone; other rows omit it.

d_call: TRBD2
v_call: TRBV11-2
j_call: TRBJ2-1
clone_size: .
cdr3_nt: TGTGCCAGCGGGGCTAGCGGGAGGGCCAAGTTCTTC
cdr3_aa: CASGASGRAKFF

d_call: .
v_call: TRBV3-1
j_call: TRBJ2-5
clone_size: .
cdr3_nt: TGTGCCAGCAGGCAAGAGACCCAGTACTTC
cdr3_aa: CASRQETQYF

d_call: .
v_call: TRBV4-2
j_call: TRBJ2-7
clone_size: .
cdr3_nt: TGTGCCAGCGCGAAGGGGCCGGCCGAGCAGTACTTC
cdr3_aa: CASAKGPAEQYF

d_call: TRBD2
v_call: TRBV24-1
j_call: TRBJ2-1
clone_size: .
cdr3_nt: TGTGCCACCAGTGATCCGGGGGCTAGCGGGTACAATGAGCAGTTCTTC
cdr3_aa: CATSDPGASGYNEQFF

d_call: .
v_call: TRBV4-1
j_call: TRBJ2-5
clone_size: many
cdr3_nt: TGCGCCAGCAGCCAAGTTCGGAAACAAGAGACCCAGTACTTC
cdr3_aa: CASSQVRKQETQYF

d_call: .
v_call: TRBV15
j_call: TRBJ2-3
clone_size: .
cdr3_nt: TGTGCCACCAGCAGAGGAACCGCGAGACGCACAGATACGCAGTATTTT
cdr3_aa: CATSRGTARRTDTQYF

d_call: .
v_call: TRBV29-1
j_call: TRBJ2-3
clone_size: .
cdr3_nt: TGCAGCGTTGAAGACCCTGGGACAGATACGCAGTATTTT
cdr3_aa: CSVEDPGTDTQYF

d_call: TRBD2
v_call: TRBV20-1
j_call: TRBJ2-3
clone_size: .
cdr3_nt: TGCTGTGCTAGATCTGGGACTAGCGGAGTTAGCACAGATACGCAGTATTTT
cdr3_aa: CCARSGTSGVSTDTQYF

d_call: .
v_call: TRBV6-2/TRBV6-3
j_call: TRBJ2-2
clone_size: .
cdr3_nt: TGTGCCAGCAGTTGGTCTACCGCGAACACCGGGGAGCTGTTTTTT
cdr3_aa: CASSWSTANTGELFF

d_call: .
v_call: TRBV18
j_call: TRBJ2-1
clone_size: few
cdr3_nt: TGTGCCAGCTCACCGAATTTGCCAGGGACCACAGATGAGCAGTTCTTC
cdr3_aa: CASSPNLPGTTDEQFF

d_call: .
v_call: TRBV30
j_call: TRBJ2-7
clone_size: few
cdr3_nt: TGTGCCTGGAGTGAGGTCCCAACGGAGCAGTACTTC
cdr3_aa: CAWSEVPTEQYF

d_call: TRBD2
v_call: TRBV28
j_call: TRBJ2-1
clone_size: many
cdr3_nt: TGTGCCAGCAGTGAACTACCCGGGACTAGGCTGAACAATGAGCAGTTCTTC
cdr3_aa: CASSELPGTRLNNEQFF

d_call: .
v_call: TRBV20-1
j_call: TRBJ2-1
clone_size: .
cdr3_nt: TGCAGTGCTAGAGCCTTAGCCCGGGAGTACAATGAGCAGTTCTTC
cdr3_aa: CSARALAREYNEQFF

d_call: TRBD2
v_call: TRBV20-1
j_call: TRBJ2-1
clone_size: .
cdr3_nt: TGCAGTGCTAGGGACGGCGGGAGGAATCCCTACAATGAGCAGTTCTTC
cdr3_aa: CSARDGGRNPYNEQFF

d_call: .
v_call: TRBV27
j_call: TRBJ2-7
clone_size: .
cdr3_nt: .
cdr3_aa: CASSSSGRPLTSYEQYF

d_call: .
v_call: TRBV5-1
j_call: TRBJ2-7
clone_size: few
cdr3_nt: TGCGCCAGCAGCTCCCCTCAGGGCCCGTTGTACGAGCAGTACTTC
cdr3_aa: CASSSPQGPLYEQYF

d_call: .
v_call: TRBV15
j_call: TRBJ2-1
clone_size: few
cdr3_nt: TGTGCCACCAGCAGACGGACTGTCGATGAGCAGTTCTTC
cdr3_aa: CATSRRTVDEQFF

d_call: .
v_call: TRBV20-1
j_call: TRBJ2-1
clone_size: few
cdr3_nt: TGCAGTGCTAGAGTACTAGAGCAAAGCTCCTACAATGAGCAGTTCTTC
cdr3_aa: CSARVLEQSSYNEQFF

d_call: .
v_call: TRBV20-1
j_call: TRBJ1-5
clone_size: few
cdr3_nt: TGCAGTGCCCCGCCGGGCGAGGGTAGCAATCAGCCCCAGCATTTT
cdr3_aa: CSAPPGEGSNQPQHF

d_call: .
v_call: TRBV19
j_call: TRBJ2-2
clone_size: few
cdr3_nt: TGTGCCACCACCGTAGGGGGTGCGACCGGGGAGCTGTTTTTT
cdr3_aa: CATTVGGATGELFF

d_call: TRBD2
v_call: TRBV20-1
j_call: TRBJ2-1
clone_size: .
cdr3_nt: TGCAGTGCTAGAGTTGCCACTAGCGGGAGCGTGAATGAGCAGTTCTTC
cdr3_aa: CSARVATSGSVNEQFF

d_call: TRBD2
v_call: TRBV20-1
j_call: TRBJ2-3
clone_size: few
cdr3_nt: TGCAGTGCTGGGAGGGCCTGGGATACGCAGTATTTT
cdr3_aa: CSAGRAWDTQYF

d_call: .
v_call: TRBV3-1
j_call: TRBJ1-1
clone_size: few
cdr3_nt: TGTGCCAGCAGCCTTAGGATCAGGATGAACACTGAAGCTTTCTTT
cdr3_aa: CASSLRIRMNTEAFF

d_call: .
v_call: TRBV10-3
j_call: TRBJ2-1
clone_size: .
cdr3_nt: TGTGCCATCACGGCGCGGAAAGGGTCCTACAATGAGCAGTTCTTC
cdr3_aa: CAITARKGSYNEQFF

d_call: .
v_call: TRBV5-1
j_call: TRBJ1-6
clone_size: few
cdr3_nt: TGCGCCAGCAGCGAGGGACGGAATAATTCACCCCTCCACTTT
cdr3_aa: CASSEGRNNSPLHF

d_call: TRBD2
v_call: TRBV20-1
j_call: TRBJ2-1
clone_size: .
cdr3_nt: TGCAGTGCTAGAGGGCTAGCGGGAGGGTGGTATGAGCAGTTCTTC
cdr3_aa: CSARGLAGGWYEQFF

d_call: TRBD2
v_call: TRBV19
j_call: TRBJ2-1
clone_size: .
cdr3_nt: TGTGCCAGTAGTATCGGTAGCGGGAGTAGCGATGAGCAGTTCTTC
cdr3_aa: CASSIGSGSSDEQFF

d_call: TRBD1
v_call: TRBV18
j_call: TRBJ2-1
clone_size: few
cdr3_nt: TGTGCCAGCTCACCGGGGACAGGGGGGAGCTCCTACAATGAGCAGTTCTTC
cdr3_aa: CASSPGTGGSSYNEQFF

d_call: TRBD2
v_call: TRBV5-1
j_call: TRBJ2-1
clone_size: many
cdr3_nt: TGCGCCAGCATCCTCGGAGGAACTAGCGGGAGGAACGAGCAGTTCTTC
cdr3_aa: CASILGGTSGRNEQFF

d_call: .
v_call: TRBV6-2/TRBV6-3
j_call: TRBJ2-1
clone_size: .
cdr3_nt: TGTGCCAGCCGCTCGTTTCAGGGTCGTGGTGAGCAGTTCTTC
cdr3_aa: CASRSFQGRGEQFF

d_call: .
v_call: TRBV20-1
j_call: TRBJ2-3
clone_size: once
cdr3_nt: TGCAGTGCTAAATACTGGGGCGGTAGCACAGATACGCAGTATTTT
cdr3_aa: CSAKYWGGSTDTQYF

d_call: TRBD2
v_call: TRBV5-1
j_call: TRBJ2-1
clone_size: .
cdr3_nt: TGCGCCAGCAGCCCCTTGACTAGCGGGTCCTACAATGAGCAGTTCTTC
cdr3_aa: CASSPLTSGSYNEQFF

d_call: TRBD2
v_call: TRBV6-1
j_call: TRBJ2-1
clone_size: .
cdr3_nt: TGTGCCAGCAGGAGTAGCGGGAGCCCTGACAATGAGCAGTTCTTC
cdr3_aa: CASRSSGSPDNEQFF

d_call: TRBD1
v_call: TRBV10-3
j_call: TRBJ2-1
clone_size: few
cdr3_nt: TGTGCCATCAGTAGGACAGGGTCCTTCTACAATGAGCAGTTCTTC
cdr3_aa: CAISRTGSFYNEQFF

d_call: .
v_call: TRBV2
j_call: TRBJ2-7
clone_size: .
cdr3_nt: TGTGCCAGTAAGCCTAGCGCCGGCGAGCAGTACTTC
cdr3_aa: CASKPSAGEQYF

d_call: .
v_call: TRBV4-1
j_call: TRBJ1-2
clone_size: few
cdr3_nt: TGCGCCAGCAGCCAGGGCTCCGCCCGGGGCTACACCTTC
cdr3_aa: CASSQGSARGYTF

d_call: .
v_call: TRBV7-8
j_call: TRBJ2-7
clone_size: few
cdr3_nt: TGTGCCAGCAGCTTAGTTATTGGACTTCCCCGCGCCTCCGAGCAGTACTTC
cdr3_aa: CASSLVIGLPRASEQYF

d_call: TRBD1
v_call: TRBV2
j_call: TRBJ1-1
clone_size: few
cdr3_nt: TGTGCCAGCAGTAGACCCCGGACAGGGCACACTGAAGCTTTCTTT
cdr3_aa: CASSRPRTGHTEAFF

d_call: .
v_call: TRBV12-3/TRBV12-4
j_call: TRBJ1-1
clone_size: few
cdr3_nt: TGTGCCAGCAGTTTTTTTCGGGGGGTGGGTATGAACACTGAAGCTTTCTTT
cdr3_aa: CASSFFRGVGMNTEAFF

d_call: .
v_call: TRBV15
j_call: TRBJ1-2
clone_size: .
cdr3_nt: TGTGCCACCAGCAGAGGGGAGGCAGGACTCTATGGCTACACCTTC
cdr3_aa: CATSRGEAGLYGYTF

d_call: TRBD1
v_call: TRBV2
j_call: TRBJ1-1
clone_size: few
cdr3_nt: TGTGCCAGCAGACGGGACAGGGACACTGAAGCTTTCTTT
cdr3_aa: CASRRDRDTEAFF

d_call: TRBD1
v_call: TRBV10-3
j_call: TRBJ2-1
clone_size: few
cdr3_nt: TGTGCCATCAGAGAGGGACAGGGTGTAAACAATGAGCAGTTCTTC
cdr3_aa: CAIREGQGVNNEQFF

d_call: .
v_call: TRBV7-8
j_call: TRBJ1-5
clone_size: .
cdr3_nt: TGTGCCAGCAGTTGGACGGAGATCAATCAGCCCCAGCATTTT
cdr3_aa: CASSWTEINQPQHF

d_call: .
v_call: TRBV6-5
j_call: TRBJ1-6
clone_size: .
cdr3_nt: TGTGCCAGCAGTTACGGGGGGCGTGATTCACCCCTCCACTTT
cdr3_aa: CASSYGGRDSPLHF

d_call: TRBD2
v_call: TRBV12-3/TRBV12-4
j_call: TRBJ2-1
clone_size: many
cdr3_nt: TGTGCCAGCACCAACCCATCGAGGACTAGAGATTTGTTTGAGCAGTTCTTC
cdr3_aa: CASTNPSRTRDLFEQFF

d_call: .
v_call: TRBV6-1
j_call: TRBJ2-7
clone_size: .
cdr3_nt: TGTGCCAGCAGTGAAGGGGGCGGCAAAACCTACGAGCAGTACTTC
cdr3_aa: CASSEGGGKTYEQYF

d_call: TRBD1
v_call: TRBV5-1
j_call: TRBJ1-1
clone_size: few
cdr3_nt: TGCGCCAGCAGCTTGAATACCGGGACAGCAGGGGTAGGTGAAGCTTTCTTT
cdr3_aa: CASSLNTGTAGVGEAFF

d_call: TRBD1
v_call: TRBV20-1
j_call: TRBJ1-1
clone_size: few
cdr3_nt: TGCAGTGGGGACAGGGGGCTACGCACTGAAGCTTTCTTT
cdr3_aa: CSGDRGLRTEAFF

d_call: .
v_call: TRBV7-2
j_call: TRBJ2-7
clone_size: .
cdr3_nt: TGTGCCAGCAGCTTAGTTAAAGGGGCCTACGAGCAGTACTTC
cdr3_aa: CASSLVKGAYEQYF

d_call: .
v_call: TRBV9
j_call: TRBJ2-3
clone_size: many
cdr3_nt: TGTGCCAGCAGCGTAGGGGGCACAGATACGCAGTATTTT
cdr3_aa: CASSVGGTDTQYF

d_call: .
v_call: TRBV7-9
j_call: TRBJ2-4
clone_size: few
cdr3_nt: TGTGCCAGCAGCTTTAGGGCAGAGGAAAACATTCAGTACTTC
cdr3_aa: CASSFRAEENIQYF

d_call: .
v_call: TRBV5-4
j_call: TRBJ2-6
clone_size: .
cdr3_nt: TGTGCCAGCAGCTTGGGGGAGACAGGTTTTTCGTCTGGGGCCAACGTCCTGACTTTC
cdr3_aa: CASSLGETGFSSGANVLTF

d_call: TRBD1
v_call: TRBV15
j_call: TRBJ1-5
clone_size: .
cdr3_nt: TGTGCCACCAGCATAAGACAGGGACGGGGGGCCAATCAGCCCCAGCATTTT
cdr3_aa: CATSIRQGRGANQPQHF

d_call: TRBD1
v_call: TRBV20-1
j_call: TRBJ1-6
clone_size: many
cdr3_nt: TGCAGTGCTAGAGCGAGGATGGGGACAGCAAATTCACCCCTCCACTTT
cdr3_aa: CSARARMGTANSPLHF

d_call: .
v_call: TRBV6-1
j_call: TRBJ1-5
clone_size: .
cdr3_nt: TGTGCCAGCAGTACCCCCGGCAATCAGCCCCAGCATTTT
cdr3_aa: CASSTPGNQPQHF

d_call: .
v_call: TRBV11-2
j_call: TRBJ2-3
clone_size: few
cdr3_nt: TGTGCCAGCAGCCCAAAGATGGGAGATACGCAGTATTTT
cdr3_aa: CASSPKMGDTQYF

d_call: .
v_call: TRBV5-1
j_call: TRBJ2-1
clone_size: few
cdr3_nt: TGCGCCAGCAGCTTGGGACGGTACTCCTACAATGAGCAGTTCTTC
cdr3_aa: CASSLGRYSYNEQFF

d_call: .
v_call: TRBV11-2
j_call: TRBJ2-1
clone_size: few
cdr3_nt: TGTGCCAGCAGCTACCTCCAAGGGGCATCCTACAATGAGCAGTTCTTC
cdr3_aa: CASSYLQGASYNEQFF

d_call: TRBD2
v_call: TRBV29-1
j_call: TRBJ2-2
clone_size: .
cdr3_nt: TGCAGCGTGAATAGCGGGAGGGCCGTAACCGGGGAGCTGTTTTTT
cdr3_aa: CSVNSGRAVTGELFF